This TCR beta chain was profiled in a study of Graves' ophthalmopathy and Graves' hyperthyroidism. CDR3 length equals 15 residues. V was shortened by 4 bases and J by 0 bases, with 15 bases between the two germline ends. Looked up from germline, CDR1 is DFQATT and CDR2 is SNEGSKA (reference sequence). Study-level points and caveats: Most expanded clonotypes in thyroid above 0.001 frequency also showed up in blood.

RNA transcripts provided the template for amplifying TCR beta CDR3 regions. The workflow started with a first-round RT-PCR run with HTBI primers and then moved on to a second-round multiplex PCR. TCRdb recomputed calls from the multiplex PCR reads with MiXCR, one row per CDR3 protein. The sample yields 650,000 to 900,000 distinct CDR3 sequences, 35% to 50% seen once. This clonotype appeared once. Its antigen is undetermined. This receptor was identified in an adult man with Graves' ophthalmopathy. Input material: peripheral blood. The chain recombines TRBV20-1 with TRBJ1-1, with D perhaps matching TRBD1 (6 bases). The CDR3 spells CSATGGGVLNTEAFF. Here the CDR3 DNA reads TGCAGTGCTACCGGGGGCGGCGTATTGAACACTGAAGCTTTCTTT.